This T cell receptor beta chain came from a study of vaccination effects on CD4 cells after COVID-19. In the study overall: Peptide-pool stimulation followed by sequencing identified expanded antigen-specific CD4+ clonotypes in the ViraFEST assay.

Comments on this clone: Antigen: not known.

The CDR3 length is 15 residues. Germline loops: CDR1 SGDLS, CDR2 YYNGEE. Losses at the gene ends were 4 bases for V and 4 bases for J; bases not matched to a gene: 8. Here immunoSEQ multiplex PCR was the method, and the copy in TCRdb shows in-frame clones only, minus some. Among tens of thousands of clones listed, approximately 70% were seen once. Researchers isolated CD4+ T cells once approximately eleven days of culture had elapsed. This receptor was identified in a human donor who had a prior SARS-CoV-2 infection. The sample here was CD4+ T cells from PBMCs cultured without peptide, taken before COVID-19 vaccination. The chain couples TRBV9 to TRBJ2-1; 7 bases map to TRBD2. The chain's CDR3 is CASSQDSAGYNEQFF. DNA for the CDR3: TGTGCCAGCAGCCAGGACTCAGCGGGGTACAATGAGCAGTTCTTC.